Below are 26 T cell receptor beta chains sequenced from a single sample in a study of control samples from healthy donors and cancer patients (dated by TCRdb to the early 2020s). Library generation was performed with the immunoSEQ multiplex PCR assay. This is the immuneACCESS table as TCRdb keeps it, with only in-frame sequences that have V and J called. A part of the clones is gone; compared with another copy, unresolved V genes explain less than half, and the rest is unexplained. This sample lists 200,000 or so clones; over 90% were detected once. The ten largest account for roughly 1.6% of the sample. Sample: blood. The receptors derive from a man in his fifties or sixties in good health.

The chain has TRBV6-6 and TRBJ2-7; 7 bases align to TRBD1. CDR1 and CDR2 (germline): MNHNY, SVGAGI (reference sequence). This CDR3 is 12 amino acids long. V gave up 7 bases and J gave up 6 bases; unmatched junction bases: 6. The CDR3 coding sequence is TGTGCCAGCAAAGGGGGCTACGGCGAGCAGTACGTC. Protein product: CASKGGYGEQYV.

The rearrangement joins TRBV11-3 to TRBJ2-5, with TRBD1 identical over 7 bases. The CDR3 length is 12 residues. V shed 3 bases and J 8 bases; nucleotides not matched to a gene: 3. The germline V gene encodes CDR1 SGHNT and CDR2 YENEEA. The CDR3 spells CASSFTGETQYF. The CDR3 DNA reads as TGTGCCAGCAGCTTTACAGGGGAAACCCAGTACTTC.

The chain carries TRBV9 and TRBJ2-5, with a tentative D call TRBD1 (5 bases). This CDR3 has 15 residues. Trimming removed 3 bases from V and 6 bases from J, with 18 bases in between. Germline V gene lookup returns CDR1 SGDLS and CDR2 YYNGEE. DNA of the CDR3: TGTGCCAGCAGCGCGATCCCTCAGGGTCGGCAGACCCAGTACTTC. The encoded protein is CASSAIPQGRQTQYF.

The V and J genes are TRBV27 and TRBJ1-1, with D maybe TRBD1 (5 bases). The ends were cut back, 3 bases at V and 1 base at J, with 15 bases in the middle. The CDR3 is made up of 16 amino acids. Germline CDR1 MNHEY, CDR2 SMNVEV (reference sequence). The CDR3 bases are TGTGCCAGCAGTTTTCGTTTGGACACTCAGAACACTGAAGCTTTCTTT. As protein: CASSFRLDTQNTEAFF.

This clone was picked up one time. The rearrangement links TRBV6-2 or TRBV6-3 to TRBJ2-4; D remains ambiguous. Per the germline V gene, CDR1 is MNHEY and CDR2 is SVGEGT. The CDR3 runs 14 residues. The ends were cut back, 6 bases at V and 0 bases at J, with 9 bases in the middle. This CDR3 reads CASSERTAKNIQYF. The CDR3 region has the DNA TGTGCCAGCAGCGAGAGGACAGCCAAAAACATTCAGTACTTC.

The chain has TRBV30 and TRBJ1-2; tentative D call: TRBD1 (5 bases). CDR3 size: 14 residues. Germline CDR1 and CDR2: GTSNPN and SVGIG (reference sequence). The V and J ends lost 0 bases and 8 bases respectively, with 16 bases between them. As DNA, the CDR3 is TGTGCCTGGAGTGTAACGGGGCAGGCTACGGGCTACACCTTC. This translates into CAWSVTGQATGYTF.

The chain's CDR3 is CASSQGLDRDTQYF. CDR3 DNA: TGTGCCAGCAGCCAAGGGTTGGACCGAGATACGCAGTATTTT. The V gene is TRBV3-1 (or the pseudogene TRBV3-2), the J gene TRBJ2-3; D call uncertain. The germline V gene encodes CDR1 LGHDT and CDR2 YNNKEL (reference sequence). Trimming cost V 1 base and J 5 bases, with 10 bases left between them. This CDR3 is built from 14 residues.

This clone was observed once. V usage is TRBV19 and J usage is TRBJ2-6, with D possibly being TRBD1 or TRBD2 (5 bases each). V lost 3 bases, J lost 3 bases, and 6 bases lay in between. Germline-derived CDR1 and CDR2 are LNHDA and SQIVND (reference sequence). This CDR3 contains 14 residues. The CDR3 spells CASSMGDGANVLTF. The CDR3 DNA follows: TGTGCCAGTAGTATGGGGGATGGGGCCAACGTCCTGACTTTC.

This chain connects TRBV18 to TRBJ1-3; D ambiguous. CDR3 length: 15 amino acids. The germline V and J ends were trimmed by 7 bases and 3 bases, with 16 bases remaining between them. CDR1 is KGHSH, CDR2 LQKENI, per germline. The CDR3 DNA reads TGTGCCAGCTACCCAGCCCAGGACGGTGGAAACACCATATATTTT. Protein: CASYPAQDGGNTIYF.

The chain uses TRBV5-6 and TRBJ1-6; a weak D match, TRBD1 (6 bases). The V end lost 2 bases, the J end lost 7 bases, and 10 bases lay between the germline ends. The germline gives CDR1 SGHDT, CDR2 YYEEEE. This CDR3 contains 14 residues. Written as DNA, the CDR3 is TGTGCCAGCAGCTTCGGACAGCAAAATTCACCCCTCCACTTT. The encoded protein is CASSFGQQNSPLHF.

The chain has TRBV29-1 and TRBJ1-3; TRBD1 might be the D (6 bases). Germline loops: CDR1 SQVTM, CDR2 ANQGSEA. The CDR3 length is 13 residues. Trimming left V 7 bases short and J 9 bases short, with 19 bases between. CDR3 amino acids: CSAEQGGRATIYF. CDR3 coding DNA: TGCAGCGCCGAACAGGGTGGTAGGGCCACCATATATTTT.

The rearrangement joins TRBV7-9 to TRBJ2-1; the D gene is possibly TRBD1 (6 bases). The V and J ends lost 3 bases and 6 bases respectively, with 18 bases between them. Germline lookup yields CDR1 SEHNR and CDR2 FQNEAQ (reference sequence). The CDR3 length is 16 residues. CDR3 sequence reads: CASSFQGPSRGNEQFF. The CDR3 coding sequence is TGTGCCAGCAGCTTCCAGGGGCCCTCCAGAGGCAATGAGCAGTTCTTC.

The genes are TRBV11-2 and TRBJ1-4; perhaps TRBD1 as D (5 bases). In germline, CDR1 is SGHAT, CDR2 FQNNGV. This CDR3 comprises 14 residues. V shed 4 bases and J shed 8 bases, with 14 bases lying between them. The CDR3 sequence: CASSYRGDGEKLFF. As DNA, the CDR3 is TGTGCCAGCAGCTATCGGGGGGACGGGGAAAAACTGTTTTTT.

In its sample, this clone was seen once. V gene TRBV5-1 combines with J gene TRBJ2-2; 8 bases are shared with TRBD1. The ends lost 2 bases at V and 3 bases at J; junction bases unmatched: 3. The length of the CDR3 is 15 residues. CDR1 and CDR2 (germline): SGHRS, YFSETQ. CDR3 coding DNA: TGCGCCAGCAGCTTAACACAGGGGGACACCGGGGAGCTGTTTTTT. It codes for CASSLTQGDTGELFF.

The chain couples TRBV11-3 to TRBJ2-1, with 7 bases identical to TRBD1. CDR3 length: 14 amino acids. CDR1 SGHNT and CDR2 YENEEA come from the germline V gene. V lost 4 bases to trimming and J lost 6 bases; unmatched junction nucleotides: 6. The CDR3 bases are TGTGCCAGCAGCTCCCGGGCAGGGGGCAATGAGCAGTTCTTC. Translation gives CASSSRAGGNEQFF.

The CDR3 here is CASSVGGQITSPLHF. Here the CDR3 DNA reads TGTGCCAGCAGCGTAGGGGGACAGATAACATCACCCCTCCACTTT. The chain recombines TRBV9 with TRBJ1-6, with TRBD1 identical over 7 bases. The CDR3 length is 15 residues. Germline V gene lookup returns CDR1 SGDLS and CDR2 YYNGEE. With 0 bases clipped from V and 10 bases from J, the junction kept 7 bases outside the gene matches.

The chain has TRBV4-1 and TRBJ2-5, with 7 bases that match TRBD1. V lost 4 bases, J lost 1 base, and 3 bases stayed unmatched. The V gene's germline CDR1 is MGHRA and CDR2 YSYEKL. The CDR3 has 14 residues. In DNA form, the CDR3 reads TGCGCCAGCAGCCTACGGGACAGCCAAGAGACCCAGTACTTC. It codes for CASSLRDSQETQYF.

V and J are TRBV7-2 and TRBJ2-5; D possibly uses TRBD1 or TRBD2 (7 bases each). V gave up 4 bases and J gave up 5 bases, with 14 bases separating them. CDR1 is SGHTA, CDR2 FQGNSA, per germline. The CDR3 consists of 14 residues. CDR3 sequence: CASSSGGARETQYF. The CDR3 region has the DNA TGTGCCAGCAGCTCAGGGGGGGCCCGGGAGACCCAGTACTTC.

This rearrangement joins TRBV7-9 to TRBJ1-1, with D unclear. In germline, CDR1 is SEHNR, CDR2 FQNEAQ (reference sequence). This CDR3 region has 16 residues. The V end lost 1 base, the J end lost 5 bases, and 17 bases lay between the germline ends. This chain's CDR3 is CASSLGTGRSLTEAFF. DNA for the CDR3: TGTGCCAGCAGCTTAGGTACTGGACGATCCCTTACTGAAGCTTTCTTT.

The chain carries TRBV9 and TRBJ2-6; D unresolved. Trimming left V 1 base short and J 4 bases short, with 3 bases between. Germline V gives CDR1 SGDLS, CDR2 YYNGEE. This CDR3 has 13 residues. CDR3 DNA: TGTGCCAGCAGCGTATCCGGGGCCAACGTCCTGACTTTC. It encodes CASSVSGANVLTF.

Of note for this clone: Given the absence of the conserved phenylalanine or tryptophan at the CDR3 end, a read error is likely. The DNA is omitted, as the CDR3 cannot be located on it reliably, and the CDR3 follows TCRdb's listing. The chain is built from TRBV23-1 and TRBJ1-1; TRBD1 is the table's D call, not checked against the DNA. TRBV23-1 belongs to the ORF category, with a function that is uncertain. The CDR3 is 15 amino acids long, termini counted. The CDR3 reads CASSQALSPFKGARI.

The chain has TRBV10-2 and TRBJ1-1; D is perhaps TRBD1 (6 bases). Trimming took off 3 bases at V and 5 bases at J, with 16 bases between the two ends. CDR1 and CDR2 (germline): WSHSY, SAAADI. CDR3 length: 15 residues. The CDR3 nucleotides read TGCGCCAGCAGTGATCAAGGGGGGCCACGGACTGAAGCTTTCTTT. Protein sequence: CASSDQGGPRTEAFF.

The chain uses TRBV19 and TRBJ1-1; D is possibly TRBD1 (6 bases). This CDR3 has 14 amino acids. The V gene's germline CDR1 is LNHDA and CDR2 SQIVND (reference sequence). V lost 5 bases and J lost 0, with 10 bases in between. The CDR3 reads CASSQGGLNTEAFF. CDR3 coding DNA: TGTGCCAGTAGTCAAGGGGGGTTGAACACTGAAGCTTTCTTT.

The chain couples TRBV6-5 to TRBJ1-5; TRBD1 agrees at 9 bases. Germline V lookup: CDR1 MNHEY, CDR2 SVGAGI. CDR3 length equals 15 residues. V was pared by 7 bases and J by 5 bases, with 9 bases of the junction left unmatched. The chain's CDR3 is CASKSGTGLDQPQHF. The CDR3 DNA is TGTGCCAGCAAATCCGGGACAGGGTTAGATCAGCCCCAGCATTTT.

The V and J genes are TRBV29-1 and TRBJ1-1, with D perhaps TRBD1 (5 bases). Per germline, CDR1 SQVTM and CDR2 ANQGSEA. The CDR3 has 11 residues. The V gene lost 8 bases and the J gene lost 11 bases, with 18 bases spanning the gap. This CDR3 is CSSRSSGDAFF. CDR3 sequence (DNA): TGCAGCTCTAGATCCTCGGGGGACGCTTTCTTT.

This chain connects TRBV5-1 to TRBJ2-2, with 8 nucleotides matching TRBD1. The V and J ends lost 4 bases and 4 bases, in that order; junction bases with no gene match: 6. This CDR3 is built from 15 residues. Germline-derived CDR1 and CDR2 are SGHRS and YFSETQ. CDR3 protein: CASSLGQGLTGELFF. The CDR3 DNA is TGCGCCAGCAGCCTTGGACAGGGCCTCACCGGGGAGCTGTTTTTT.